This passage covers 23 T cell receptor beta chains from one sample sequenced in a study of T cell responses to AZD1222 COVID-19 vaccine. Libraries were prepared by immunoSEQ multiplex PCR; TCRdb keeps only in-frame clonotypes and omits some of them. Its listing shows about 140,000 clones. The sample consisted of peripheral blood. The receptors originated from an adult in good health.

The chain links TRBV6-5 to TRBJ1-5; tentatively, D is TRBD1 (5 bases). Germline V gene data show CDR1 as MNHEY and CDR2 as SVGAGI. V was trimmed by 5 bases and J by 0 bases, leaving 11 bases between them. The CDR3 contains 15 residues. The CDR3 bases are TGTGCCAGCAGTCCAGGGTTGTATAGCAATCAGCCCCAGCATTTT. Its protein is CASSPGLYSNQPQHF.

The chain couples TRBV5-8 to TRBJ1-5; TRBD1 aligns across 8 bases. The CDR3 has 16 amino acids. Germline V gene sequence: CDR1 SGHTS, CDR2 YDEGEE. J gave up 2 bases and V 4 bases, and 8 bases lay outside the gene matches. The CDR3 region is CASSTDREKGNQPQHF. CDR3 DNA: TGTGCCAGCAGCACGGACAGGGAGAAGGGCAATCAGCCCCAGCATTTT.

The chain recombines TRBV2 with TRBJ1-1, with D hard to call. There are 11 residues in the CDR3. CDR1 is SNHLY, CDR2 FYNNEI, per germline. Between the trimmed V and J ends, which lost 5 bases and 1 base, there was a span of 2 bases. As DNA, the CDR3 is TGTGCCAGCAGTAAGAACACTGAAGCTTTCTTT. It encodes CASSKNTEAFF.

CDR3 DNA: TGTGCCTGGAACCCCGGACGGACGCGGAACTATAATTCACCCCTCCACTTT. Protein product: CAWNPGRTRNYNSPLHF. The rearrangement links TRBV30 to TRBJ1-6; D is unclear. Germline CDR1 GTSNPN, CDR2 SVGIG (reference sequence). V lost 4 bases and J 3 bases, leaving 19 bases between the germline ends. CDR3 length: 17 amino acids.

This chain joins TRBV28 and TRBJ1-2; D unresolved. Trimming left V 8 bases short and J 2 bases short, with 15 bases between. Germline CDR1 and CDR2: MDHEN and SYDVKM. The CDR3 is 14 amino acids. The CDR3 protein is CASGQSGRNYGYTF. CDR3 nucleotides: TGTGCCAGCGGCCAATCAGGTCGGAACTATGGCTACACCTTC.

The chain combines TRBV7-2 with TRBJ1-3; TRBD1 aligns across 7 bases. Trimming removed 5 bases from V and 14 bases from J; junction bases left unmatched: 15. Per germline, CDR1 SGHTA and CDR2 FQGNSA. This CDR3 has 14 amino acids. CDR3 in DNA: TGTGCCAGCAGCCCTACGCGGACAGGATGGGTTTTATATTTT. This codes for CASSPTRTGWVLYF.

The rearrangement links TRBV5-1 to TRBJ1-4; perhaps TRBD1 as D (5 bases). V dropped 0 bases and J dropped 2 bases, with 11 bases sitting between them. Germline values: CDR1 SGHRS, CDR2 YFSETQ. The CDR3 runs to 16 residues. The CDR3 is CASSLAGAGTNEKLFF. In DNA, the CDR3 is TGCGCCAGCAGCTTGGCCGGGGCTGGGACTAATGAAAAACTGTTTTTT.

The J gene is TRBJ1-1, the V gene TRBV7-6; perhaps TRBD1 as D (6 bases). This CDR3 region has 15 residues. Germline CDR1 is SGHVS and CDR2 is FNYEAQ. V was trimmed by 5 bases and J by 5 bases, leaving 18 bases between them. CDR3 region: CASSPGGGYKTEAFF. CDR3 DNA: TGTGCCAGCAGCCCGGGAGGGGGGTATAAAACTGAAGCTTTCTTT.

V is TRBV29-1 and J is TRBJ2-7; D gene uncertain. Germline CDR1 is SQVTM and CDR2 is ANQGSEA. The CDR3 has 13 amino acids. The V end lost 4 bases, the J end lost 1 base, and 11 bases lay between the germline ends. The CDR3 here is CSVVYISSYEQYF. CDR3 nucleotide sequence: TGCAGCGTTGTTTACATTTCTTCCTACGAGCAGTACTTC.

This chain links TRBV5-1 with TRBJ1-1; D is unresolved. V was trimmed by 2 bases and J by 2 bases, leaving 10 bases between them. The CDR3 has 14 amino acids. CDR1 and CDR2 (germline): SGHRS, YFSETQ. The CDR3 nucleotides are TGCGCCAGCAGCTTTGTGACACCTAACACTGAAGCTTTCTTT. Amino acids: CASSFVTPNTEAFF. The whole variable domain, filled in from reference TRBV5-1 and TRBJ1-1, reads KAGVTQTPRYLIKTRGQQVTLSCSPISGHRSVSWYQQTPGQGLQFLFEYFSETQRNKGNFPGRFSGRQFSNSRSEMNVSTLELGDSALYLCASSFVTPNTEAFFGQGTRLTVV.

The chain uses TRBV4-1 and TRBJ1-1; possibly TRBD1 for D (6 bases). CDR3 length: 15 residues. From germline, CDR1 is MGHRA and CDR2 YSYEKL. Trimming took off 3 bases at V and 4 bases at J, with 15 bases between the two ends. DNA of the CDR3: TGCGCCAGCAGCCACCCTGGCGGGGGCCGCACTGAAGCTTTCTTT. It yields the protein CASSHPGGGRTEAFF.

The rearrangement joins TRBV28 to TRBJ1-5; 10 nucleotides agree with TRBD1. After removal of 3 bases from V and 2 bases from J, the junction contained 4 bases not matched to a gene. The CDR3 runs to 16 residues. The germline gives CDR1 MDHEN, CDR2 SYDVKM. The CDR3 loop reads CASSFGQGVGNQPQHF. The CDR3 DNA sequence: TGTGCCAGCAGTTTCGGACAGGGGGTTGGCAATCAGCCCCAGCATTTT.

The V call is TRBV2, the J call TRBJ2-5; TRBD2 matches at 7 bases. CDR3 length: 15 residues. V gave up 4 bases and J gave up 5 bases; unmatched junction bases: 10. The germline V gene encodes CDR1 SNHLY and CDR2 FYNNEI. CDR3 DNA: TGTGCCAGCAGTGCCGTTAGACTGGGGGGGGAGACCCAGTACTTC. This gives the protein CASSAVRLGGETQYF. The variable domain in full, completed from reference TRBV2 and TRBJ2-5, reads EPEVTQTPSHQVTQMGQEVILRCVPISNHLYFYWYRQILGQKVEFLVSFYNNEISEKSEIFDDQFSVERPDGSNFTLKIRSTKLEDSAMYFCASSAVRLGGETQYFGPGTRLLVL.

V and J are TRBV5-8 and TRBJ2-2; TRBD2 might be the D (7 bases). The CDR3 sequence is 15 residues long. The V end was cut by 1 base, the J end by 5 bases, with 12 bases between. Germline V lookup: CDR1 SGHTS, CDR2 YDEGEE. The CDR3 bases are TGTGCCAGCAGCTTGTCGAGGGGGGGTACCGGGGAGCTGTTTTTT. It is translated as CASSLSRGGTGELFF.

The V gene is TRBV6-2 or TRBV6-3, the J gene TRBJ1-4; D uncertain. The CDR3 consists of 12 residues. V shed 5 bases and J shed 8 bases, with 9 bases lying between them. Germline V gene data show CDR1 as MNHEY and CDR2 as SVGEGT. The CDR3 loop reads CASSQQREKLFF. The CDR3 nucleotides are TGTGCCAGCAGTCAACAGAGGGAAAAACTGTTTTTT.

The V gene is TRBV18, the J gene TRBJ2-1; 10 bases line up with TRBD1. CDR1 KGHSH and CDR2 LQKENI come from the germline V gene. With 2 bases clipped from V and 8 bases from J, the junction kept 3 bases outside the gene matches. This CDR3 has 14 residues. The CDR3 DNA sequence: TGTGCCAGCTCACCAGGGACAGGGGACCATGAGCAGTTCTTC. Residues: CASSPGTGDHEQFF.

The chain recombines TRBV19 with TRBJ1-1, with 9 bases aligning to TRBD1. V lost 6 bases and J lost 2; bases outside the gene matches: 4. The germline gives CDR1 LNHDA, CDR2 SQIVND (reference sequence). The length of the CDR3 is 14 residues. The CDR3 loop is CASSQGQGNTEAFF. Here the CDR3 DNA reads TGTGCCAGTAGCCAGGGACAGGGTAACACTGAAGCTTTCTTT.

The CDR3 DNA is TGCAGCGCCGGGGGCTCCCCCACCGGCTACACCTTC. It encodes CSAGGSPTGYTF. The V call is TRBV29-1, the J call TRBJ1-2; perhaps TRBD1 as D (6 bases). The germline CDR1 and CDR2 sequences are SQVTM and ANQGSEA. Between the trimmed V and J ends, which lost 7 bases and 8 bases, there was a span of 17 bases. There are 12 residues in the CDR3.

The V call is TRBV19, the J call TRBJ1-5; 10 bases match TRBD1. V shed 3 bases, J shed 7 bases, and the junction held 12 bases outside the gene matches. This CDR3 is built from 17 residues. Looked up from germline, CDR1 is LNHDA and CDR2 is SQIVND (reference sequence). The CDR3 DNA sequence: TGTGCCAGTAGTATTAGGGAGAGGACAGGGGGTATCCAGCCCCAGCATTTT. Protein product: CASSIRERTGGIQPQHF.

The rearrangement joins TRBV5-1 to TRBJ1-2; a weak D match, TRBD1 (6 bases). V was shortened by 0 bases and J by 5 bases, with 8 bases between the two germline ends. The CDR3 covers 13 residues. Germline V lookup: CDR1 SGHRS, CDR2 YFSETQ. CDR3 nucleotide sequence: TGCGCCAGCAGCTTGGTTGGACAGTATGGCTACACCTTC. Its translation is CASSLVGQYGYTF.

The chain links TRBV5-1 to TRBJ1-1; 7 positions match TRBD1. The V segment lost 0 bases and the J segment 1 base; nucleotides outside the gene matches: 9. Per germline, CDR1 SGHRS and CDR2 YFSETQ. CDR3 length: 17 amino acids. The CDR3 loop reads CASSLVGAGGGNTEAFF. The CDR3 bases are TGCGCCAGCAGCTTGGTAGGGGCAGGGGGAGGGAACACTGAAGCTTTCTTT.

This chain connects TRBV2 to TRBJ1-1; D perhaps matches TRBD1 (5 bases). V was clipped by 5 bases and J by 1 base, with 8 bases between them. This CDR3 spans 13 amino acids. CDR1 and CDR2 (germline): SNHLY, FYNNEI. The CDR3 sequence: CASSFDRNTEAFF. CDR3 nucleotide sequence: TGTGCCAGCAGTTTTGACAGGAACACTGAAGCTTTCTTT.

V and J are TRBV13 and TRBJ2-7, with D possibly being TRBD1 (6 bases). This CDR3 is built from 14 residues. The germline gives CDR1 PRHDT, CDR2 FYEKMQ (reference sequence). Deletions cut 1 base from V and 3 bases from J, with 10 bases between. CDR3 sequence reads: CASSLAGQIYEQYF. The CDR3 DNA reads TGTGCCAGCAGCTTAGCCGGACAGATCTACGAGCAGTACTTC.